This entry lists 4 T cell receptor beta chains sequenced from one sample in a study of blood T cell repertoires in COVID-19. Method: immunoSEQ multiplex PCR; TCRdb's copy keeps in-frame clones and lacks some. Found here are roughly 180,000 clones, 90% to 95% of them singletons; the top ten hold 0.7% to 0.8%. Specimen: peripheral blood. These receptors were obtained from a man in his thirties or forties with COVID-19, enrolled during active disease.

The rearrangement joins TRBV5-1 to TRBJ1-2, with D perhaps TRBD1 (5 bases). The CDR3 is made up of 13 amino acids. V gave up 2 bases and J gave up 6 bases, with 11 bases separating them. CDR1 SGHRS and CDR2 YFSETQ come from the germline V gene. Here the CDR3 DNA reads TGCGCCAGCAGCTTTTCCCAGGGCCATGGCTACACCTTC. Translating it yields CASSFSQGHGYTF. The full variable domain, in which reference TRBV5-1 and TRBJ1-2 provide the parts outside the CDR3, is KAGVTQTPRYLIKTRGQQVTLSCSPISGHRSVSWYQQTPGQGLQFLFEYFSETQRNKGNFPGRFSGRQFSNSRSEMNVSTLELGDSALYLCASSFSQGHGYTFGSGTRLTVV.

The CDR3 here is CASSAGLTYEQYF. CDR3 coding DNA: TGTGCCAGCAGTGCTGGGCTAACCTACGAGCAGTACTTC. The chain carries TRBV25-1 and TRBJ2-7; D call uncertain. The germline gives CDR1 MGHDK, CDR2 SYGVNS. Trimming left V 4 bases short and J 2 bases short, with 9 bases between. This CDR3 has 13 amino acids.

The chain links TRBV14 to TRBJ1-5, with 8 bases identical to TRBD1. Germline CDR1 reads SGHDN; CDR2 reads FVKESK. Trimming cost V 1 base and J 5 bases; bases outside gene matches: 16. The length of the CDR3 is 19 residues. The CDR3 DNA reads TGTGCCAGCAGCCAAGGTTGGGGAACAGGGGGTGCTTACTATCAGCCCCAGCATTTT. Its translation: CASSQGWGTGGAYYQPQHF.

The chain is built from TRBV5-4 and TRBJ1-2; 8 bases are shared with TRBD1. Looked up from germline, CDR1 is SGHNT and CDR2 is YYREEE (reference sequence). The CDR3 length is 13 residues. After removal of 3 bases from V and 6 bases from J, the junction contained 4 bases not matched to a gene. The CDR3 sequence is CASSSNRGDGYTF. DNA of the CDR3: TGTGCCAGCAGCTCCAACAGGGGGGATGGCTACACCTTC.